This T cell receptor beta chain was identified in a study of CD8 T cells in Susac syndrome. cDNA came from 0.5 to 1 ug RNA primed by random hexamers. TCRdb processed the immunoSEQ multiplex PCR reads anew with MiXCR; each CDR3 protein has one entry. This sample yields under 85,000 distinct CDR3 sequences, of which roughly 94% are seen a single time; roughly 0.55% belongs to the top ten. Trimming pared 1 base from V and 6 bases from J, leaving 3 bases between. Germline CDR1 is MDHEN and CDR2 is SYDVKM. The CDR3 runs to 12 residues. The sample was CD8+ T cells from PBMCs. The chain couples TRBV28 to TRBJ1-4; D unclear. This TCR was recovered from a human donor with multiple sclerosis. CDR3 sequence (DNA): TGTGCCAGCAGTTTATTCCATGAAAAACTGTTTTTT. It translates to CASSLFHEKLFF.